This entry lists 8 T cell receptor beta chains sequenced from one sample in a study of T cells in Graves' hyperthyroidism and ophthalmopathy. Amplification targeted TCR beta CDR3 regions from RNA transcripts. HTBI primers were used for first-round RT-PCR of the TCR CDR3. Via MiXCR, TCRdb re-called the multiplex PCR reads, giving one row per CDR3 protein. This sample has about 540,000 distinct CDR3 sequences; 40% to 55% occur once, and the top ten carry about 7.8%. Sequencing was performed on peripheral blood or thyroid tissue (not recorded which). All receptors derive from a woman under 30 with Graves' hyperthyroidism.

J is TRBJ2-1 and V is TRBV24-1; 10 bases agree with TRBD1. The V and J ends lost 4 bases and 2 bases, in that order; junction bases with no gene match: 10. Germline CDR1 is KGHDR and CDR2 is SFDVKD. The CDR3 loop spans 18 amino acids. CDR3 nucleotides: TGTGCCACCAGTGACTATGCGCCGGGACAGGGGACCTACAATGAGCAGTTCTTC. It yields the protein CATSDYAPGQGTYNEQFF.

This clonotype occurred many times. The chain is built from TRBV24-1 and TRBJ2-3; D might be TRBD1 (5 bases). This CDR3 is 14 amino acids long. Trimming left V 0 bases short and J 7 bases short, with 10 bases between. CDR1 and CDR2 (germline): KGHDR, SFDVKD. The CDR3 bases are TGTGCCACCAGTGATTTGAAGACAGCGAATACGCAGTATTTT. This gives the protein CATSDLKTANTQYF.

This chain uses TRBV15 with TRBJ2-6; D gene ambiguous. Germline-derived CDR1 and CDR2 are LNHNV and YYDKDF (reference sequence). The CDR3 contains 15 residues. Trimming shortened V by 3 bases and J by 0 bases, and 6 bases separated the two germline ends. CDR3 nucleotide sequence: TGTGCCACCAGCAGCTTAAACTCTGGGGCCAACGTCCTGACTTTC. Amino acids: CATSSLNSGANVLTF. Complete variable domain (other parts from reference TRBV15 and TRBJ2-6): DAMVIQNPRYQVTQFGKPVTLSCSQTLNHNVMYWYQQKSSQAPKLLFHYYDKDFNNEADTPDNFQSRRPNTSFCFLDIRSPGLGDTAMYLCATSSLNSGANVLTFGAGSRLTVL.

Turning to this clonotype: A much larger clone is a single base away; this may be a read error. The genes are TRBV15 and TRBJ2-7; D is possibly TRBD2 (6 bases). V was shortened by 5 bases and J by 5 bases, with 25 bases between the two germline ends. CDR1 and CDR2 (germline): LNHNV, YYDKDF (reference sequence). This CDR3 is 17 amino acids long. CDR3 sequence reads: CATSLWFVRDANHEQYF. As DNA, the CDR3 is TGTGCCACCAGCTTGTGGTTCGTGCGGGACGCTAATCACGAGCAGTACTTC. The full variable domain, rest sourced from reference TRBV15 and TRBJ2-7, is DAMVIQNPRYQVTQFGKPVTLSCSQTLNHNVMYWYQQKSSQAPKLLFHYYDKDFNNEADTPDNFQSRRPNTSFCFLDIRSPGLGDTAMYLCATSLWFVRDANHEQYFGPGTRLTVT.

This clonotype was counted many times. V is TRBV7-9 and J is TRBJ2-2; no reliable D call. The V gene's germline CDR1 is SEHNR and CDR2 FQNEAQ (reference sequence). The CDR3 is made up of 16 amino acids. Trimming pared 3 bases from V and 0 bases from J, leaving 11 bases between. The CDR3 coding sequence is TGTGCCAGCAGCTTTTCCCGAACCTCGAACACCGGGGAGCTGTTTTTT. This sequence encodes CASSFSRTSNTGELFF.

The sample holds many counts of this clonotype. This CDR3 is CASSFLAASSYEQYF. The CDR3 bases are TGTGCCAGCAGCTTCCTAGCGGCTAGCTCCTACGAGCAGTACTTC. This chain uses TRBV7-8 with TRBJ2-7; 7 bases fit TRBD2. Germline loops: CDR1 SGHVS, CDR2 FQNEAQ. V was pared by 3 bases and J by 0 bases, with 5 bases of the junction left unmatched. CDR3 length: 15 amino acids.

This clonotype came up many times. This CDR3 reads CASRDLAGTGELFF. DNA for the CDR3: TGTGCCAGCAGGGACCTAGCGGGAACCGGGGAGCTGTTTTTT. The chain combines TRBV2 with TRBJ2-2; 9 nucleotides agree with TRBD2. Germline values: CDR1 SNHLY, CDR2 FYNNEI. The length of the CDR3 is 14 residues. V gave up 6 bases and J gave up 5 bases; unmatched junction bases: 4.

Remarks on this clonotype: Because the CDR3's place on the DNA is in doubt, the DNA is left out and the CDR3 is given as listed by TCRdb. The rearrangement joins TRBV15 to TRBJ1-2. The CDR3 contains 13 residues when both ends are counted. The germline V gene has CDR1 LNHNV and CDR2 YYDKDF (reference sequence). CDR3: CASSLVRGYGCTF.